This TCR beta chain came from a study of Ad26.COV2.S vaccination and SARS-CoV-2 variants. About the study: The donor belonged to the COV1001 Ad26.COV2.S trial arm. The vaccine Ad26.COV2.S was put into the muscle once, or twice with 56 days between. General study results and limits: Non-spike TCR breadth did not differ much between vaccine and placebo recipients.

Treatment specified: around 19 received Ad26.COV2.S at low or high dose, single or two shots; 5 received placebo; per-sample allocation not given. Samples came from day 63 after the first vaccine or placebo injection. A remark on this clone: The antigen is unknown.

Assay: immunoSEQ multiplex PCR; the TCRdb copy retains only in-frame clones and omits some. This table has about 260,000 clones, around nine tenths appearing once. The germline gives CDR1 MNHEY, CDR2 SVGAGI. V shed 8 bases and J shed 5 bases, with 12 bases lying between them. CDR3 length equals 13 residues. This receptor was obtained from a person between 18 and 65 years old who received the Ad26.COV2.S COVID-19 vaccine or a placebo. The chain uses TRBV6-5 and TRBJ1-4; no clear D. This specimen consisted of peripheral blood, obtained in a trial of Ad26.COV2.S vaccine versus placebo. This chain's CDR3 is CASGFGRNEKLFF. CDR3 coding DNA: TGTGCCAGCGGTTTTGGTAGAAATGAAAAACTGTTTTTT.